This paragraph reports one T cell receptor (beta chain). Its target is not known. The sort gate was single viable CD3+CD4+CD8-CD45RO+ cells for memory CD4+ T cells. Only in-frame clones appear in the TCRdb table, and some are missing; sequencing was by immunoSEQ multiplex PCR. The sample includes approximately 74,000 clones, approximately 80% of them seen just once. V shed 6 bases, J shed 3 bases, and the junction held 8 bases outside the gene matches. There are 15 residues in the CDR3. CDR1 and CDR2 from the germline V gene are MNHEY and SMNVEV (reference sequence). This entry belongs to a study of memory CD4+ T cells and cytomegalovirus serostatus. Study-wide results and caveats: Suggested: most of the CMV-linked TCR signature lies in CD4+ memory cells. Each of approximately 63 CMV-associated TCRbeta sequences occurred in one to five individuals.

The gene calls are TRBV27 and TRBJ2-7; 10 positions agree with TRBD1. This TCR came from an adult in good health and CMV-seropositive. The specimen sequenced was memory CD4+ T cells from blood. CDR3 residues: CASRMGQGRIYEQYF. Written as DNA, the CDR3 is TGTGCCAGCAGGATGGGACAGGGGAGAATCTACGAGCAGTACTTC.